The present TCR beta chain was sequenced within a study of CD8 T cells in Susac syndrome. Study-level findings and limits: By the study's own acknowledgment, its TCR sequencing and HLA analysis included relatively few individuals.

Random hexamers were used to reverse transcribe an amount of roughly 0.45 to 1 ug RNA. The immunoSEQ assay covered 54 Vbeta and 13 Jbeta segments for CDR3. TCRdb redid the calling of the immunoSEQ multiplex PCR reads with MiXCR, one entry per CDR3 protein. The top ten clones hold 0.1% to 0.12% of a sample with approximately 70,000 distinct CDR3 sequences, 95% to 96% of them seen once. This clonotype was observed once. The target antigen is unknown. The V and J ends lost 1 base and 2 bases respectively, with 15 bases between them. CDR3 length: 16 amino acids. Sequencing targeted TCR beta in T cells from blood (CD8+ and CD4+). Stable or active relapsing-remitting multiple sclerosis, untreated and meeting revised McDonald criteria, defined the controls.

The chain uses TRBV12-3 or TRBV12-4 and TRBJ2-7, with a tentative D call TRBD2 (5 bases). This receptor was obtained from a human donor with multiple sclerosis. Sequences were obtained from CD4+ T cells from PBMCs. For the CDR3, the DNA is TGTGCCAGCAGTTTAGGGAGGACGGAAGATCCCTACGAGCAGTACTTC. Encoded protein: CASSLGRTEDPYEQYF.